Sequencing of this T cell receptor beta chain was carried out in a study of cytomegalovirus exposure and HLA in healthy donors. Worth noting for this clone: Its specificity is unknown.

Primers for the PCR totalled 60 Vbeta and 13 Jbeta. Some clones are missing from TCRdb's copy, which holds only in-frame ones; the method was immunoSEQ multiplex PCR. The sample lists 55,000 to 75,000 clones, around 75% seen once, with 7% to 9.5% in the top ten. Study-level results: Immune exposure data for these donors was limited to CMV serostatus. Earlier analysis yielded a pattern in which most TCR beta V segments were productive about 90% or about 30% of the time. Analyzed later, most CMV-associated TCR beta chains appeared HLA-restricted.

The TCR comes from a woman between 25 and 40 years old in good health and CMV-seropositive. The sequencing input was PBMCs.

The CDR3 DNA reads as TGTGCCACCACTAGCGGGAGGGCTAAAAGGGACTACGAGCAGTACTTC. It yields the protein CATTSGRAKRDYEQYF. V and J are TRBV28 and TRBJ2-7, with TRBD2 identical over 13 bases. The V segment lost 10 bases and the J segment 3 bases; nucleotides outside the gene matches: 12. The length of the CDR3 is 16 residues. CDR1 MDHEN and CDR2 SYDVKM come from the germline V gene.